This note documents a single T cell receptor beta chain sequence. Other DNA sequences within the sample encode an identical CDR3. This sample is drawn from a study of blood T cell repertoires in COVID-19. Profiled with immunoSEQ multiplex PCR; TCRdb holds only in-frame clones, not every one. This sample has about 400,000 clones, with around 90% found just once. The CDR3 sequence is 14 residues long. CDR1 and CDR2 (germline): MNHEY, SMNVEV (reference sequence). The V and J ends lost 3 bases and 2 bases respectively, with 11 bases between them. The receptor was isolated from a man aged 35 to 55 with acute or convalescent COVID-19. The gene calls are TRBV27 and TRBJ2-7; possibly TRBD1 for D (6 bases). Sequenced sample: peripheral blood. CDR3 DNA sequence: TGTGCCAGCAGTTTCGGCAGGGGTACCTACGAGCAGTACTTC. It translates to CASSFGRGTYEQYF.